This T cell receptor (beta chain) was identified during a study of regulatory T cells in long-lasting Graves disease. General observations from the study: There were preferences for TRBV28, TRBJ1-2 and TRBJ2-5 in persistent disease.

Both iRepertoire HTBI primers and Arm-PCR of CDR3 regions were used to build the TCR beta libraries. TCRdb reprocessed the multiplex PCR reads via MiXCR and lists one record per CDR3 protein. The table includes hundreds of thousands of distinct CDR3 sequences, about 14% detected once. CDR3 length equals 15 residues. Germline loops: CDR1 MNHNS, CDR2 SASEGT. The V and J ends lost 2 bases and 2 bases respectively, with 12 bases between them. This clonotype was seen repeatedly, ten times or more. Its target is unknown. Time point of the sample: newly diagnosed GD, antithyroid drugs for less than 3 months. Extracted RNA from PBMCs served as the source of the TCR library. The sample was also linked to a second study, of T cells in Graves' hyperthyroidism and ophthalmopathy.

The clonotype comes from a man aged 30-40 years with Graves disease. V is TRBV6-1 and J is TRBJ2-5; a possible D gene is TRBD2 (6 bases). The sequencing used peripheral blood mononuclear cells (PBMCs), collected at new diagnosis, from a patient treated with antithyroid drugs. The CDR3 here is CASSEPRGWQETQYF. The CDR3 bases are TGTGCCAGCAGTGAACCGCGGGGATGGCAAGAGACCCAGTACTTC.